A single sample gave rise to the 7 T cell receptor beta chains below, sequenced in a study of breast tumors, draining lymph nodes, adjacent tissues. TCRdb processed the multiplex PCR reads anew with MiXCR; each CDR3 protein has one entry. This table holds 20,000 or so distinct CDR3 sequences, about half found once. Source material: breast tumor tissue. Source of these receptors: a female donor with breast cancer. Some clones in this sample may be carry-over from other donors' samples.

A note on this clonotype: Germline is not matched at one junction end, which may reflect a read error. The chain uses TRBV20-1 and TRBJ2-5; 9 bases map to TRBD2. Germline V CDR1 and CDR2: DFQATT, SNEGSKA (reference sequence). This CDR3 has 14 residues. Here the CDR3 DNA reads TGCACTGCTAATAGCGGGAGTGTTCAGGAAACCCAGTACTTC. Translation: CTANSGSVQETQYF.

The J gene is TRBJ2-7, the V gene TRBV27; D ambiguous. CDR3 length equals 13 residues. Germline-derived CDR1 and CDR2 are MNHEY and SMNVEV (reference sequence). Trimming cost V 3 bases and J 2 bases, with 8 bases left between them. The CDR3 DNA reads TGTGCCAGCAGTTTTAGAAGCGCCTACGAGCAGTACTTC. Translating gives CASSFRSAYEQYF.

This clonotype appeared many times. J is TRBJ2-1 and V is TRBV18, with TRBD2 identical over 10 bases. V shed 2 bases, J shed 9 bases, and the junction held 7 bases outside the gene matches. Germline loops: CDR1 KGHSH, CDR2 LQKENI. This CDR3 spans 15 amino acids. The CDR3 region has the DNA TGTGCCAGCTCACCATCTACTAGCGGGAAGGGTGAGCAGTTCTTC. Protein sequence: CASSPSTSGKGEQFF.

In this sample, this clonotype is medium-sized. The V gene is TRBV5-1, the J gene TRBJ1-6; D remains ambiguous. From germline, CDR1 is SGHRS and CDR2 YFSETQ. The CDR3 covers 13 residues. V lost 6 bases to trimming and J lost 7 bases, with 11 bases between them. CDR3 residues: CASTLEGNSPLHF. CDR3 in DNA: TGCGCCAGCACATTGGAGGGAAATTCACCCCTCCACTTT.

Ten or more counts support this clonotype. The chain uses TRBV11-2 and TRBJ1-6, with TRBD1 matching 7 bases. The length of the CDR3 is 14 residues. The V gene's germline CDR1 is SGHAT and CDR2 FQNNGV. V was clipped by 6 bases and J by 9 bases; unmatched bases: 8. The CDR3 sequence is CASSITGVGSPLHF. The CDR3 bases are TGTGCCAGCAGTATTACAGGGGTCGGTTCACCCCTCCACTTT.

This clonotype came up many times. V usage is TRBV6-5 and J usage is TRBJ1-5; D possibly corresponds to TRBD1 (6 bases). The V and J ends lost 6 bases and 5 bases respectively, with 11 bases between them. There are 13 residues in the CDR3. Per the germline V gene, CDR1 is MNHEY and CDR2 is SVGAGI. The CDR3 loop is CASSRDTYQPQHF. The CDR3 nucleotides are TGTGCCAGCAGCCGGGACACATATCAGCCCCAGCATTTT.

The J gene is TRBJ2-1, the V gene TRBV5-6, with 11 bases identical to TRBD2. V lost 2 bases, J lost 9 bases, and 7 bases stayed unmatched. Germline CDR1 and CDR2: SGHDT and YYEEEE. This CDR3 has 15 residues. This CDR3 is CASSFGTSGVTEQFF. DNA for the CDR3: TGTGCCAGCAGCTTCGGGACTAGCGGAGTTACTGAGCAGTTCTTC.